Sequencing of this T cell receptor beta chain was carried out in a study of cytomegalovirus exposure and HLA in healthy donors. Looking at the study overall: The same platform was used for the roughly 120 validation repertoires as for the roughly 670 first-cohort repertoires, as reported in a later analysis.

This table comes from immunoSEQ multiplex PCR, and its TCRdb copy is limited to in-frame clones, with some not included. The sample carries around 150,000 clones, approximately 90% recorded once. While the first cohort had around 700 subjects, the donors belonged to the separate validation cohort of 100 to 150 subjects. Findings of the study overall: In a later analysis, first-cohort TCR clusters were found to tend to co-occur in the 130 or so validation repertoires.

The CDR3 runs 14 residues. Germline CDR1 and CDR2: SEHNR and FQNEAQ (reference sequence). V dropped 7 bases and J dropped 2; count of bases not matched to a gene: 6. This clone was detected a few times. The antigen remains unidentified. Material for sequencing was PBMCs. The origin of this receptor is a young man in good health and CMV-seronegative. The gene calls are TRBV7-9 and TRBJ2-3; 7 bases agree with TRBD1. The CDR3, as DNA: TGTGCCAGCACCACGACAGGGTTCACAGATACGCAGTATTTT. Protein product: CASTTTGFTDTQYF.